This entry concerns a single T cell receptor (beta chain). What it binds is unknown. This CDR3 contains 12 residues. The germline CDR1 and CDR2 sequences are SGDLS and YYNGEE. The ends were cut back, 3 bases at V and 6 bases at J, with 8 bases in the middle. Sample-barcoded 5' priming and a J-beta primer mix drove a second PCR of about 6 to 12 cycles. Via MiXCR, TCRdb re-called the 5' RACE reads, giving one row per CDR3 protein. The sample yields about 1.1 million distinct CDR3 sequences, less than 45% seen once. This sample is part of a study of blood T cells in healthy people across ages. Findings and caveats of the study: Among T cells, TCR beta diversity per million cells dropped roughly linearly as age rose. Strong correlation linked observed beta diversity and percent naive T cells. It was held that diversity estimates obtained from one million T cells represented underestimates.

The chain couples TRBV9 to TRBJ2-3; D is ambiguous. Sequenced input: blood. The source is a man between 18 and 35 years old in good health. The CDR3 protein is CASSETSDTQYF. The CDR3 coding sequence is TGTGCCAGCAGCGAGACTTCGGATACGCAGTATTTT.